This TCR beta chain is from a study of blood T cell repertoires in COVID-19. Authors' processing steps: Amplified reference gene primers provided the basis for estimating nucleated cell counts. Sequencing used immunoSEQ multiplex PCR; TCRdb keeps in-frame clones, though not all of them. D and trimming come from the DNA, and the V and J calls and clone size come from that table. The table has fewer than 350,000 clones, 85% seen once; the top ten hold about 2.5%. Germline V gene lookup returns CDR1 SGHRS and CDR2 YFSETQ. This CDR3 region has 14 residues. With 0 bases removed from V and 8 bases from J, the gap between germline ends came to 13 bases.

The source material was PBMCs or T cells enriched from blood (not recorded which). The chain uses TRBV5-1 and TRBJ2-3; D is unclear. This TCR was sampled from a woman aged 50 to 60 who had recovered from COVID-19. CDR3 in amino acids: CASSLDPNTPTQYF. As DNA, the CDR3 is TGCGCCAGCAGCTTGGACCCAAACACCCCTACGCAGTATTTT. Complete variable domain (other parts from reference TRBV5-1 and TRBJ2-3): KAGVTQTPRYLIKTRGQQVTLSCSPISGHRSVSWYQQTPGQGLQFLFEYFSETQRNKGNFPGRFSGRQFSNSRSEMNVSTLELGDSALYLCASSLDPNTPTQYFGPGTRLTVL.